A selection of T cell receptor beta chains follows, all from one sample in a study of type 1 regulatory T cells. TCRdb used MiXCR to reprocess the reads, holding one entry per CDR3 protein. The repertoire holds 24,000 or so distinct CDR3 sequences, with approximately 44% as singletons. These TCRs are of unknown antigen specificity. Sequencing was done on a sample of cultured T cells, either the whole culture or a sorted T cell fraction (not recorded which). Source of these receptors: a human donor in good health. The conserved cysteine and the conserved F or W are not part of the CDR3 here. The order of the fields is V gene, J gene, CDR3 protein.

V gene: TRBV7-2; J gene: TRBJ2-1; CDR3 protein: ASSDDRGLRQF
V gene: TRBV12-3/TRBV12-4; J gene: TRBJ2-3; CDR3 protein: ASSSGRSTDTQY
V gene: TRBV29-1; J gene: TRBJ2-7; CDR3 protein: SVVYTQGPYEQY
V gene: TRBV4-1; J gene: TRBJ2-2; CDR3 protein: ASSQSLAGVRTGELF
V gene: TRBV6-6; J gene: TRBJ2-2; CDR3 protein: ASTGRGFPGELF
V gene: TRBV18; J gene: TRBJ1-5; CDR3 protein: ASSPGQGFKQPQH
V gene: TRBV27; J gene: TRBJ2-7; CDR3 protein: ASRPPGAYEQY
V gene: TRBV14; J gene: TRBJ2-7; CDR3 protein: ASSGWGVKNEQY
V gene: TRBV5-1; J gene: TRBJ2-6; CDR3 protein: ASCPTRSAGANVLT
V gene: TRBV29-1; J gene: TRBJ2-1; CDR3 protein: SVMRGSYNEQF
V gene: TRBV12-3/TRBV12-4; J gene: TRBJ1-1; CDR3 protein: ASSLFADRGLSTEAF
V gene: TRBV7-6; J gene: TRBJ1-4; CDR3 protein: ASSLRDGGRGYSTNEKLF
V gene: TRBV12-3/TRBV12-4; J gene: TRBJ1-6; CDR3 protein: ASCDRVNSPLH
V gene: TRBV20-1; J gene: TRBJ2-7; CDR3 protein: SARAAGVYEQY
V gene: TRBV29-1; J gene: TRBJ1-3; CDR3 protein: SVLTGPRNTIY
V gene: TRBV11-3; J gene: TRBJ2-1; CDR3 protein: ASSFQAGLSNEQF
V gene: TRBV3-1; J gene: TRBJ1-1; CDR3 protein: ASGKQGRGRGTEAF
V gene: TRBV5-1; J gene: TRBJ1-1; CDR3 protein: ASSPGRTLNTEAF
V gene: TRBV4-3; J gene: TRBJ2-3; CDR3 protein: ASSQNRGLGPDTQY
V gene: TRBV7-6; J gene: TRBJ2-5; CDR3 protein: ASSSTSYRRETQY
V gene: TRBV19; J gene: TRBJ2-7; CDR3 protein: ASSFRDRGYEQY
V gene: TRBV5-1; J gene: TRBJ2-5; CDR3 protein: ASSFGPRAGQETQY